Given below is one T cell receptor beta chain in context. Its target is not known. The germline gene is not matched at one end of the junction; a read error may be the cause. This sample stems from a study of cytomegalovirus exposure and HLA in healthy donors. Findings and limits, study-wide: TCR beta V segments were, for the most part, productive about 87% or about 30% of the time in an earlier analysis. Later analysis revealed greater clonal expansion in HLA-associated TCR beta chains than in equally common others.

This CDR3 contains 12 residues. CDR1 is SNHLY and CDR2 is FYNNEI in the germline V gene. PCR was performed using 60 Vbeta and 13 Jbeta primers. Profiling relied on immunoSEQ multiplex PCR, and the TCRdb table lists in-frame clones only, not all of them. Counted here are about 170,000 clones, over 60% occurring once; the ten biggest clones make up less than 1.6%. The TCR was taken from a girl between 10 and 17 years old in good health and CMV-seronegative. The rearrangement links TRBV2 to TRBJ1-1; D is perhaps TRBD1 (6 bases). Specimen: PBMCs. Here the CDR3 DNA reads TGTGCCAGCAGTCTAGGACAGCTACCACGGGTCTTT. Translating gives CASSLGQLPRVF.